The 26 T cell receptor beta chains given below trace back to one sample, sequenced in a study of response to subunit inactivated influenza vaccine (dated by TCRdb to between 2017 and 2018). Library creation used RT-PCR. For sequencing, an Illumina HiSeq 2500 was employed. TCRdb trimmed the raw reads at Q25, called clones with MiXCR and kept productive beta chains. Here each entry gathers all rows of one CDR3 protein and keeps the most common genes and DNA. Within this sample are more than 400,000 distinct CDR3 sequences, with over 9.5% of them counted one time only. The ten largest make up approximately 12% of the sample. The time point label, as the study defines it: 45 days after influenza vaccine administration. Here the sequenced sample was PBMCs from blood, taken roughly 46 days after vaccination. These receptors came from a man aged 50 to 59 who received an inactivated influenza vaccine. Donor details come from another sample of the same person, matched by shared clones.

In its sample, this clonotype was seen a few times. The chain carries TRBV10-3 and TRBJ2-7, with D perhaps TRBD1 (6 bases). Germline V gives CDR1 ENHRY, CDR2 SYGVKD. CDR3 length: 15 residues. Trimming took 0 bases from V and 5 from J, leaving 14 bases between them. The CDR3 coding sequence is TGTGCCATCAGTGAGTCCGTTGGGGGCCGGAACGAGCAGTACTTC. This encodes CAISESVGGRNEQYF.

This clonotype was picked up many times. The CDR3 DNA follows: TGCAGTGCTAGCAGGAGGGTGAAGTCCTACGAGCAGTACTTC. Translating it yields CSASRRVKSYEQYF. The chain carries TRBV20-1 and TRBJ2-7, with D perhaps matching TRBD2 (6 bases). CDR1 DFQATT and CDR2 SNEGSKA come from the germline V gene (reference sequence). Trimming pared 3 bases from V and 1 base from J, leaving 13 bases between. The CDR3 totals 14 residues.

The CDR3 here is CASSDRTSGSQETQYF. In nucleotides, the CDR3 is TGTGCCAGCAGCGATAGGACTAGCGGTTCGCAAGAGACCCAGTACTTC. The chain recombines TRBV7-9 with TRBJ2-5, with TRBD2 matching 10 bases. Germline V gene lookup returns CDR1 SEHNR and CDR2 FQNEAQ (reference sequence). The CDR3 is made up of 16 amino acids. V lost 5 bases, J lost 2 bases, and 8 bases stayed unmatched. Looking up the rest from reference TRBV7-9 and TRBJ2-5 gives the full variable domain: DTGVSQNPRHKITKRGQNVTFRCDPISEHNRLYWYRQTLGQGPEFLTYFQNEAQLEKSRLLSDRFSAERPKGSFSTLEIQRTEQGDSAMYLCASSDRTSGSQETQYFGPGTRLLVL.

This clonotype was observed at least ten times. The CDR3 bases are TGTGCCAGCAGCTTAGCGAGGACAGGGGCGGGCCCAGATACGCAGTATTTT. It is translated as CASSLARTGAGPDTQYF. This chain links TRBV7-2 with TRBJ2-3; 9 positions match TRBD1. The V segment lost 0 bases and the J segment 4 bases; nucleotides outside the gene matches: 8. Germline loops: CDR1 SGHTA, CDR2 FQGNSA. The CDR3 contains 17 residues.

In this sample, this clonotype turned up many times. CDR3 amino acids: CASSPGARGRGGYTF. As DNA, the CDR3 is TGTGCCAGTAGTCCCGGCGCCAGGGGGCGAGGTGGCTACACCTTC. The chain recombines TRBV19 with TRBJ1-2; 8 bases align to TRBD1. There are 15 residues in the CDR3. Germline CDR1 LNHDA, CDR2 SQIVND (reference sequence). Germline trimming cut 5 bases from V and 7 bases from J; bases unmatched to any gene: 12.

The V call is TRBV7-2, the J call TRBJ2-3, with a tentative D call TRBD1 (6 bases). This CDR3 is built from 17 residues. With 6 bases removed from V and 0 bases from J, the gap between germline ends came to 19 bases. Germline assignment: CDR1 SGHTA and CDR2 FQGNSA. The chain's CDR3 is CASRQQGSPSSTDTQYF. CDR3 nucleotide sequence: TGTGCCAGCAGACAACAGGGTTCCCCCTCTAGCACAGATACGCAGTATTTT. Full variable domain (rest looked up from reference TRBV7-2 and TRBJ2-3): GAGVSQSPSNKVTEKGKDVELRCDPISGHTALYWYRQSLGQGLEFLIYFQGNSAPDKSGLPSDRFSAERTGGSVSTLTIQRTQQEDSAVYLCASRQQGSPSSTDTQYFGPGTRLTVL.

This clonotype was recorded at least ten times. The chain joins TRBV10-3 to TRBJ1-2; D remains unclear. Germline V gene sequence: CDR1 ENHRY, CDR2 SYGVKD. This CDR3 has 13 residues. V lost 3 bases, J lost 12 bases, and 17 bases lay in between. Written as DNA, the CDR3 is TGTGCCATCAGTGACTTGGTAACGGGAGGTCACACCTTC. This encodes CAISDLVTGGHTF.

This clonotype was detected only a few times. The CDR3 nucleotides are TGCAGTGCTAGATCAACAGGGGTAAACACCGGGGAGCTGTTTTTT. This encodes CSARSTGVNTGELFF. This rearrangement joins TRBV20-1 to TRBJ2-2, with TRBD1 identical over 7 bases. This CDR3 has 15 amino acids. CDR1 is DFQATT, CDR2 SNEGSKA, per germline (reference sequence). J was trimmed by 2 bases and V by 2 bases; bases with no gene match: 5.

The chain carries TRBV7-2 and TRBJ1-1; D gene uncertain. V shed 4 bases and J shed 0 bases, with 9 bases lying between them. The CDR3 consists of 14 residues. The germline gives CDR1 SGHTA, CDR2 FQGNSA. The CDR3 bases are TGTGCCAGCAGCTCCGGAATTCTGAACACTGAAGCTTTCTTT. Translated: CASSSGILNTEAFF.

This clonotype was observed at least ten times. J is TRBJ1-6 and V is TRBV11-1, with 8 bases matching TRBD1. The CDR3 contains 18 residues. Germline loops: CDR1 SGHAT, CDR2 FQDESV (reference sequence). With 5 bases clipped from V and 7 bases from J, the junction kept 16 bases outside the gene matches. The CDR3 sequence is CASSTTLGGQAGNSPLHF. CDR3 DNA: TGTGCCAGCAGCACCACCCTAGGGGGACAGGCGGGGAATTCACCCCTCCACTTT. The entire variable domain, with the rest obtained from reference TRBV11-1 and TRBJ1-6, is as follows: EAEVAQSPRYKITEKSQAVAFWCDPISGHATLYWYRQILGQGPELLVQFQDESVVDDSQLPKDRFSAERLKGVDSTLKIQPAELGDSAMYLCASSTTLGGQAGNSPLHFGNGTRLTVT.

The chain couples TRBV11-1 to TRBJ2-1; the D is unclear. The V gene lost 5 bases and the J gene lost 6 bases, with 20 bases spanning the gap. In germline, CDR1 is SGHAT, CDR2 FQDESV (reference sequence). This CDR3 spans 16 amino acids. CDR3 DNA sequence: TGTGCCAGCAGCGCCTCCTATACGAGAGTGAGCAATGAGCAGTTCTTC. Translating it yields CASSASYTRVSNEQFF.

This clonotype has just a few counts. The chain joins TRBV7-9 to TRBJ2-6; D possibly corresponds to TRBD1 (5 bases). The germline V gene encodes CDR1 SEHNR and CDR2 FQNEAQ (reference sequence). The CDR3 is 17 residues long. Trimming cost V 1 base and J 0 bases, with 10 bases left between them. The CDR3 nucleotides are TGTGCCAGCAGCTTAGTTAACAGGCACTCTGGGGCCAACGTCCTGACTTTC. Its protein is CASSLVNRHSGANVLTF.

The sample holds many counts of this clonotype. The chain recombines TRBV7-9 with TRBJ2-7, with D hard to call. Germline lookup yields CDR1 SEHNR and CDR2 FQNEAQ (reference sequence). The germline V and J ends were trimmed by 1 base and 0 bases, with 4 bases remaining between them. The CDR3 contains 13 residues. The CDR3 sequence: CASSLELSYEQYF. The CDR3 bases are TGTGCCAGCAGCTTAGAGCTCTCCTACGAGCAGTACTTC.

CDR3 bases: TGTGCCAGCAGCCCGGAAGGAGGGAGAGAGACCCAGTACTTC. It codes for CASSPEGGRETQYF. The V call is TRBV7-2, the J call TRBJ2-5, with a possible D match to TRBD2 (6 bases). V was pared by 5 bases and J by 4 bases, with 14 bases between. Germline V gives CDR1 SGHTA, CDR2 FQGNSA. The CDR3 is 14 amino acids.

The chain joins TRBV12-3 or TRBV12-4 to TRBJ1-5; 12 nucleotides agree with TRBD1. CDR3 length equals 13 residues. V gave up 8 bases and J gave up 5 bases; unmatched junction bases: 1. CDR3 coding DNA: TGTGCCAGCGGGACAGGGGGCTATCAGCCCCAGCATTTT. Translation gives CASGTGGYQPQHF.

In this sample, this clonotype turned up a few times. The chain uses TRBV20-1 and TRBJ2-6; no clear D gene. The germline CDR1 and CDR2 sequences are DFQATT and SNEGSKA (reference sequence). V shed 5 bases and J shed 1 base, with 6 bases lying between them. The CDR3 length is 13 residues. CDR3 sequence: CSAPRSGANVLTF. DNA for the CDR3: TGCAGTGCTCCCCGATCTGGGGCCAACGTCCTGACTTTC.

This clonotype was detected ten times or more. The chain employs TRBV7-3 and TRBJ2-5; D remains ambiguous. Germline V CDR1 and CDR2: SGHTA, FQGTGA. Trimming took 1 base from V and 5 from J, leaving 8 bases between them. The CDR3 totals 13 residues. CDR3 in amino acids: CASSLSAAETQYF. CDR3 nucleotides: TGTGCCAGCAGCTTAAGTGCCGCGGAGACCCAGTACTTC. The complete variable domain, with remaining parts taken from reference TRBV7-3 and TRBJ2-5, reads GAGVSQTPSNKVTEKGKYVELRCDPISGHTALYWYRQSLGQGPEFLIYFQGTGAADDSGLPNDRFFAVRPEGSVSTLKIQRTERGDSAVYLCASSLSAAETQYFGPGTRLLVL.

This clonotype was found a few times. The chain combines TRBV20-1 with TRBJ2-1; perhaps TRBD1 as D (6 bases). Germline assignment: CDR1 DFQATT and CDR2 SNEGSKA (reference sequence). The CDR3 is 14 residues long. The germline V and J ends were trimmed by 1 base and 3 bases, with 10 bases remaining between them. CDR3 sequence reads: CSARGRTDYNEQFF. The DNA of the CDR3 is TGCAGTGCTAGAGGCCGGACAGACTACAATGAGCAGTTCTTC.

V is TRBV5-1 and J is TRBJ2-3, with D maybe TRBD1 (5 bases). The CDR3 consists of 13 residues. The V gene's germline CDR1 is SGHRS and CDR2 YFSETQ. V was cut by 5 bases and J by 2 bases, with 9 bases left in between. The CDR3 here is CASRRQITDTQYF. CDR3 nucleotides: TGCGCCAGCAGACGACAGATCACAGATACGCAGTATTTT. Together with reference TRBV5-1 and TRBJ2-3, the CDR3 gives the full variable domain: KAGVTQTPRYLIKTRGQQVTLSCSPISGHRSVSWYQQTPGQGLQFLFEYFSETQRNKGNFPGRFSGRQFSNSRSEMNVSTLELGDSALYLCASRRQITDTQYFGPGTRLTVL.

The chain recombines TRBV20-1 with TRBJ2-1, with D uncertain. The ends were cut back, 0 bases at V and 9 bases at J, with 15 bases in the middle. Germline loops: CDR1 DFQATT, CDR2 SNEGSKA (reference sequence). CDR3 length equals 14 residues. The CDR3 sequence is CSARDPSLTIEQFF. CDR3 nucleotide sequence: TGCAGTGCTAGAGATCCCAGCCTTACAATTGAGCAGTTCTTC.

The V gene is TRBV11-2, the J gene TRBJ2-3; 10 bases match TRBD2. CDR3 length: 18 amino acids. The trim removed 4 bases at V and 0 bases at J, leaving 10 bases unmatched. CDR1 SGHAT and CDR2 FQNNGV come from the germline V gene. CDR3 region: CASSYTGTSVFSTDTQYF. DNA of the CDR3: TGTGCCAGCAGCTACACCGGGACTAGCGTTTTTAGCACAGATACGCAGTATTTT.

This clonotype occurred once. The rearrangement links TRBV12-2 to TRBJ1-4. TRBV12-2 has pseudogene status. The CDR3 extends over 15 amino acids. DNA of the CDR3: TGTGCAATTGGCAGGGCCCATGCAACTAATGAAAAACTGTTTTTT. This sequence encodes CAIGRAHATNEKLFF.

The CDR3 sequence: CASSPTLTSGATDTQYF. DNA for the CDR3: TGTGCCAGCAGCCCTACCTTGACTAGCGGGGCTACAGATACGCAGTATTTT. The chain carries TRBV5-8 and TRBJ2-3; 11 positions agree with TRBD2. Trimming removed 4 bases from V and 3 bases from J; junction bases left unmatched: 10. The CDR3 sequence is 17 residues long. Per germline, CDR1 SGHTS and CDR2 YDEGEE.

This rearrangement joins TRBV9 to TRBJ2-5; weak D call: TRBD2 (6 bases). The germline CDR1 and CDR2 sequences are SGDLS and YYNGEE. The CDR3 totals 14 residues. V shed 3 bases and J shed 2 bases, with 11 bases lying between them. The DNA for the CDR3 is TGTGCCAGCAGCGAGGTGGGACTTCAAGAGACCCAGTACTTC. This gives the protein CASSEVGLQETQYF.

The rearrangement uses TRBV20-1 and TRBJ2-1; 9 nucleotides agree with TRBD1. V lost 3 bases and J lost 3; bases outside the gene matches: 6. The CDR3 length is 15 residues. Per germline, CDR1 DFQATT and CDR2 SNEGSKA (reference sequence). The DNA of the CDR3 is TGCAGTGCTAGGGGGGGACAGGGTTTCTACAATGAGCAGTTCTTC. Encoded protein: CSARGGQGFYNEQFF.

This clonotype has a count of ten or more. This sequence joins TRBV7-2 and TRBJ1-2; D gene ambiguous. This CDR3 is built from 13 residues. V lost 5 bases, J lost 8 bases, and 15 bases lay in between. Looked up from germline, CDR1 is SGHTA and CDR2 is FQGNSA. In DNA form, the CDR3 reads TGTGCCAGCAGCCAATTAGCTGTGGAGGGCTACACCTTC. This gives the protein CASSQLAVEGYTF.